Below, 19 T cell receptor beta chains from the same sample are listed, as sequenced in a study of spatial heterogeneity in lung cancer. Documented time point: sample taken at primary tumor resection. Whole RNA was taken from tumor, nontumor lung or frozen PBMC; it was then sequenced unsorted. Each CDR3 protein is one row after TCRdb ran MiXCR on the 5' RACE reads. The profile shows tens of thousands of distinct CDR3 sequences, less than 5.5% of them singletons. Sequencing was performed on PBMCs, taken at surgery. Source of these receptors: a female donor with early-stage non-small cell lung cancer.

This clonotype has at least ten counts. This sequence joins TRBV5-4 and TRBJ1-2; 10 bases map to TRBD1. Looked up from germline, CDR1 is SGHNT and CDR2 is YYREEE (reference sequence). There are 15 residues in the CDR3. J gave up 7 bases and V 0 bases, and 6 bases lay outside the gene matches. The CDR3 DNA reads TGTGCCAGCAGCTTGGGGGACAGGGGAAATCGTGGCTACACCTTC. Its protein is CASSLGDRGNRGYTF.

This clonotype was observed at least ten times. The V call is TRBV7-2, the J call TRBJ2-1; D is ambiguous. The length of the CDR3 is 13 residues. Germline CDR1 SGHTA, CDR2 FQGNSA. The ends were cut back, 1 base at V and 6 bases at J, with 7 bases in the middle. CDR3 sequence: CASSLETVNEQFF. The CDR3 DNA follows: TGTGCCAGCAGCTTAGAGACTGTCAATGAGCAGTTCTTC.

A few counts support this clonotype. The gene calls are TRBV2 and TRBJ2-5; D might be TRBD1 (6 bases). The V gene lost 3 bases and the J gene lost 5 bases, with 10 bases spanning the gap. This CDR3 is built from 13 residues. Germline V gives CDR1 SNHLY, CDR2 FYNNEI. CDR3 residues: CASSDQGSETQYF. CDR3 nucleotides: TGTGCCAGCAGTGATCAGGGGTCGGAGACCCAGTACTTC.

This clonotype was detected a few times. V and J are TRBV7-2 and TRBJ2-1; 11 bases are a match to TRBD2. Trimming at V came to 0 bases and at J to 7 bases, leaving 2 bases not matched to a gene. Germline CDR1 is SGHTA and CDR2 is FQGNSA. This CDR3 has 15 residues. CDR3 loop: CASSLAGLAANEQFF. In nucleotides, the CDR3 is TGTGCCAGCAGCTTAGCGGGACTAGCGGCGAATGAGCAGTTCTTC.

J is TRBJ1-5 and V is TRBV28; no clear D gene. V lost 2 bases and J 7 bases, leaving 9 bases between the germline ends. This CDR3 contains 13 residues. Looked up from germline, CDR1 is MDHEN and CDR2 is SYDVKM. The CDR3, as DNA: TGTGCCAGCAGTTTAAACAGCGGACAGCCCCAGCATTTT. Amino acids: CASSLNSGQPQHF.

This clonotype has at least ten counts. The chain uses TRBV2 and TRBJ2-5; 7 bases align to TRBD2. The CDR3 runs to 13 residues. Germline CDR1 is SNHLY and CDR2 is FYNNEI. V dropped 5 bases and J dropped 4; count of bases not matched to a gene: 4. The CDR3 here is CASSPLAPETQYF. The CDR3 DNA follows: TGTGCCAGCAGTCCACTAGCGCCAGAGACCCAGTACTTC.

In its sample, this clonotype was seen a few times. The chain carries TRBV7-2 and TRBJ1-3; no clear D gene. Deletions cut 5 bases from V and 0 bases from J, with 5 bases between. This CDR3 is 13 amino acids long. CDR1 and CDR2 (germline): SGHTA, FQGNSA. In DNA, the CDR3 is TGTGCCAGCAGCCTCAGCTCTGGAAACACCATATATTTT. Encoded protein: CASSLSSGNTIYF.

This clonotype was seen only a few times. The chain links TRBV7-8 to TRBJ1-2, with 8 bases fitting TRBD1. Germline CDR1 SGHVS, CDR2 FQNEAQ. The V gene end was trimmed by 2 bases and the J gene end by 6 bases; junction bases not matched to a gene: 8. The CDR3 loop spans 15 amino acids. CDR3 residues: CASSLTGQGMDGYTF. The DNA of the CDR3 is TGTGCCAGCAGCTTAACCGGACAGGGTATGGATGGCTACACCTTC.

In this sample, this clonotype turned up many times. This sequence joins TRBV2 and TRBJ2-5; the D gene is possibly TRBD2 (7 bases). V lost 8 bases to trimming and J lost 2 bases, with 9 bases between them. Per the germline V gene, CDR1 is SNHLY and CDR2 is FYNNEI. The CDR3 spans 12 residues. The CDR3 DNA is TGTGCCAGCGGGGGGGCGCAAGAGACCCAGTACTTC. Its translation: CASGGAQETQYF.

At least ten counts were recorded for this clonotype. The chain carries TRBV6-4 and TRBJ2-1, with 7 bases identical to TRBD1. The CDR3 totals 15 residues. The germline CDR1 and CDR2 sequences are MRHNA and SNTAGT. V shed 10 bases and J 2 bases; nucleotides not matched to a gene: 11. CDR3 DNA sequence: TGTGCCAACCCGCAGGGGACAGACCCCTACAATGAGCAGTTCTTC. It is translated as CANPQGTDPYNEQFF.

The chain couples TRBV7-8 to TRBJ2-1; D is ambiguous. Trimming took off 2 bases at V and 6 bases at J, with 8 bases between the two ends. The CDR3 totals 13 residues. Per the germline V gene, CDR1 is SGHVS and CDR2 is FQNEAQ. The CDR3 nucleotides read TGTGCCAGCAGCTTATCGATGGCCAATGAGCAGTTCTTC. The encoded protein is CASSLSMANEQFF.

The table lists this clonotype with many counts. This chain links TRBV28 with TRBJ1-5; D call uncertain. The CDR3 contains 14 residues. The germline gives CDR1 MDHEN, CDR2 SYDVKM. V lost 5 bases, J lost 6 bases, and 14 bases lay in between. The CDR3 DNA reads TGTGCCAGCAGTACAATTACCCAGTCTCAGCCCCAGCATTTT. Protein sequence: CASSTITQSQPQHF. Full variable domain (missing parts from reference TRBV28 and TRBJ1-5): DVKVTQSSRYLVKRTGEKVFLECVQDMDHENMFWYRQDPGLGLRLIYFSYDVKMKEKGDIPEGYSVSREKKERFSLILESASTNQTSMYLCASSTITQSQPQHFGDGTRLSIL.

This clonotype was counted many times. The CDR3 protein is CAISEQDSPTDTQYF. DNA of the CDR3: TGTGCCATCAGTGAGCAGGATAGCCCGACAGATACGCAGTATTTT. V is TRBV10-3 and J is TRBJ2-3, with D unclear. The CDR3 length is 15 residues. V was pared by 2 bases and J by 3 bases, with 12 bases between. Germline values: CDR1 ENHRY, CDR2 SYGVKD.

This clonotype has just one count. The chain couples TRBV18 to TRBJ1-2, with TRBD1 as a possible D gene (6 bases). The CDR3 is 13 residues long. Germline V CDR1 and CDR2: KGHSH, LQKENI. V lost 4 bases and J 5 bases, leaving 11 bases between the germline ends. The CDR3 DNA sequence: TGTGCCAGCTCACTGGACAGCATTTATGGCTACACCTTC. It encodes CASSLDSIYGYTF.

There are many counts of this clonotype. This chain joins TRBV20-1 and TRBJ2-2; D perhaps matches TRBD2 (7 bases). CDR3 length equals 12 residues. The V gene's germline CDR1 is DFQATT and CDR2 SNEGSKA (reference sequence). Trimming stripped 4 bases from V and 6 bases from J, with 9 bases between. The CDR3 nucleotides are TGCAGTGCTAAGGGGGGGCCCGGGGAGCTGTTTTTT. This encodes CSAKGGPGELFF.

This clonotype has ten or more counts. This chain joins TRBV9 and TRBJ2-7, with D perhaps TRBD2 (7 bases). Germline V CDR1 and CDR2: SGDLS, YYNGEE. The CDR3 spans 15 residues. The ends were cut back, 0 bases at V and 4 bases at J, with 14 bases in the middle. The CDR3 nucleotides are TGTGCCAGCAGCGTAGATGGCGGGGGCCTATACGAGCAGTACTTC. Residues: CASSVDGGGLYEQYF.

This clonotype was detected only a few times. The chain is built from TRBV21-1 and TRBJ1-1. TRBV21-1 is a listed pseudogene. The CDR3 consists of 12 residues. The CDR3 is CASSQSDTEAFF. The CDR3 DNA is TGTGCCAGCAGCCAGAGTGACACTGAAGCTTTCTTT.

At least ten counts were recorded for this clonotype. This CDR3 reads CASSLDIPRDRGMGGNEQFF. The CDR3 region has the DNA TGTGCCAGCAGCTTAGATATTCCCCGGGACAGGGGCATGGGGGGCAATGAGCAGTTCTTC. This rearrangement joins TRBV7-6 to TRBJ2-1; 10 bases agree with TRBD1. After removal of 1 base from V and 6 bases from J, the junction contained 18 bases not matched to a gene. Germline V gene sequence: CDR1 SGHVS, CDR2 FNYEAQ. The CDR3 consists of 20 residues.

In this sample, this clonotype turned up a few times. V and J are TRBV6-2 or TRBV6-3 and TRBJ1-1; 9 bases line up with TRBD1. The J segment lost 6 bases and the V segment lost 8 bases, leaving 4 bases of the junction unmatched. The CDR3 is 12 residues long. CDR1 is MNHEY, CDR2 SVGEGT, per germline. The CDR3 sequence: CASGDRAAEAFF. The CDR3 DNA is TGTGCCAGCGGGGACAGGGCGGCTGAAGCTTTCTTT.